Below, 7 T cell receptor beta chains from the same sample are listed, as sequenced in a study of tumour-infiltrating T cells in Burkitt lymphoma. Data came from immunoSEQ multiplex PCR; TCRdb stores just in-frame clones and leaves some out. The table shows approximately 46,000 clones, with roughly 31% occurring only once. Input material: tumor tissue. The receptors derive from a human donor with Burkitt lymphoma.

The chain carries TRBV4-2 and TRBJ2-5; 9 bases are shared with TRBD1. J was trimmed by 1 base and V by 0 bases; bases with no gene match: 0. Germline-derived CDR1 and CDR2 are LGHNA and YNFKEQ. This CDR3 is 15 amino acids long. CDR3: CASSQEDRGQETQYF. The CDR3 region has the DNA TGTGCCAGCAGCCAAGAGGACAGGGGCCAAGAGACCCAGTACTTC.

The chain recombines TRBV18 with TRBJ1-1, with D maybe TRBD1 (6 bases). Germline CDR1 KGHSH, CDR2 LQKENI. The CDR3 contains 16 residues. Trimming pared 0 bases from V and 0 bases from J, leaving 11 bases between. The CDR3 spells CASSPPSNRVNTEAFF. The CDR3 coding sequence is TGTGCCAGCTCACCACCGTCCAACAGGGTGAACACTGAAGCTTTCTTT.

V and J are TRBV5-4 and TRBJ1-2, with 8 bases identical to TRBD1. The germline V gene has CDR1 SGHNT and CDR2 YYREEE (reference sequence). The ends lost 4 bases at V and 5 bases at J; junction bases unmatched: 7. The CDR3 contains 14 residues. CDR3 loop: CASSHQRQGYGYTF. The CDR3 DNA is TGTGCCAGCAGCCACCAGCGACAGGGGTATGGCTACACCTTC.

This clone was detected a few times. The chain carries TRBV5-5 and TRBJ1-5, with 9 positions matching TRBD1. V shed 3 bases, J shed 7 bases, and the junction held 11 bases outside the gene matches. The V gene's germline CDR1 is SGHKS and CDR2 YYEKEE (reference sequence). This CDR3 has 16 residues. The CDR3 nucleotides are TGTGCCAGCAGCTGGGGGACGGGACAGGGTGGGCAGCCCCAGCATTTT. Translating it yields CASSWGTGQGGQPQHF.

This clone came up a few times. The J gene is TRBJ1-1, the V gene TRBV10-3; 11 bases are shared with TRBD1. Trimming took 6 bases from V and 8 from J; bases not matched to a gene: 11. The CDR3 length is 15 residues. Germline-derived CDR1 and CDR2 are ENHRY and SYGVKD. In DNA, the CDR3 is TGTGCCATCAGCGGACAGGGGGCGAAGCACAGAGAAGCTTTCTTT. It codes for CAISGQGAKHREAFF.

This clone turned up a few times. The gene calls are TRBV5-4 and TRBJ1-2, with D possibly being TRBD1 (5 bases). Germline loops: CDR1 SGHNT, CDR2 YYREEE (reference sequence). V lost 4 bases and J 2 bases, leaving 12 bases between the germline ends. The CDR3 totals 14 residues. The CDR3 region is CASSRGGGNYGYTF. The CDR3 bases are TGTGCCAGCAGCCGGGGGGGAGGAAACTATGGCTACACCTTC.

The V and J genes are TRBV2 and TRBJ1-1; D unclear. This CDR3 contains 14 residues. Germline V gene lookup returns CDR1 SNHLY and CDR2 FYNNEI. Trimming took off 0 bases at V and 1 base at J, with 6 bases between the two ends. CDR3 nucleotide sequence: TGTGCCAGCAGTGAAGCGATCGGGAACACTGAAGCTTTCTTT. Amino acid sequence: CASSEAIGNTEAFF.